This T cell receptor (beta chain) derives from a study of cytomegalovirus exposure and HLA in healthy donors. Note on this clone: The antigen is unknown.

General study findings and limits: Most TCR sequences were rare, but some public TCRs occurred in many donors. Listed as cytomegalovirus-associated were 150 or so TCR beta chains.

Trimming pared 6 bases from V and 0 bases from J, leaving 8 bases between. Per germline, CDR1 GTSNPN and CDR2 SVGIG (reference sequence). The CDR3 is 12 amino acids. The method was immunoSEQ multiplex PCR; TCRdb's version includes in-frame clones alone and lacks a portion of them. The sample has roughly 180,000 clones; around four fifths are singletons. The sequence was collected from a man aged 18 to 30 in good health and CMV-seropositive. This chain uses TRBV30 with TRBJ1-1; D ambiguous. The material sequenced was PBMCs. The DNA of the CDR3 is TGTGCCTGTGGACTTTTGAACACTGAAGCTTTCTTT. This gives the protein CACGLLNTEAFF.